This record covers a single T cell receptor beta chain. The data belong to a study of blood T cell repertoires in COVID-19. Study information: The samples span acute and convalescent COVID-19 from the United States, Italy and Spain. T cells, B-cell-depleted T cells, or PBMCs supplied cDNA or gDNA.

V lost 4 bases and J lost 1, with 11 bases in between. CDR3 length equals 14 residues. Germline-derived CDR1 and CDR2 are SGHRS and YFSETQ. Source study methods: Quantification of nucleated cells was approximated via reference gene primer amplification. Generated by immunoSEQ multiplex PCR, the TCRdb table keeps only in-frame clones and is missing some. V and J calls and clone size are copied from that table; D and trimming were computed from the DNA. The sample consists of about 200,000 clones, around 83% of them appearing once. The sample consisted of peripheral blood. The clonotype comes from a human donor in a cohort sampled during active COVID-19. This chain joins TRBV5-1 and TRBJ1-1; TRBD1 is a possible D gene (5 bases). Here the CDR3 DNA reads TGCGCCAGCAGCCAGCATACAGGGAACACTGAAGCTTTCTTT. Its protein product is CASSQHTGNTEAFF.